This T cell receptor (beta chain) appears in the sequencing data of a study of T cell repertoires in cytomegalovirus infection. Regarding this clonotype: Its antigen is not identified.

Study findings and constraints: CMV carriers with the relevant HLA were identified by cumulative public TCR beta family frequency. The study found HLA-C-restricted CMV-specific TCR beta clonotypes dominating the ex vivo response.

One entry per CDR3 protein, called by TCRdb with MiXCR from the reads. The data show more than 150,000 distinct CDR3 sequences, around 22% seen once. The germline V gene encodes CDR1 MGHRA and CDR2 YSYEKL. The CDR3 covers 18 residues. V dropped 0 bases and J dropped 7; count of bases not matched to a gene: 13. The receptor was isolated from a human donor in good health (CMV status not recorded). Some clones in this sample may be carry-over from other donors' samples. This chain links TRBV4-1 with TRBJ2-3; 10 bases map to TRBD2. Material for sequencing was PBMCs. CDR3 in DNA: TGCGCCAGCAGCCAAGATTTTTCCAGGAGCGGGGGGGGTTATACGCAGTATTTT. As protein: CASSQDFSRSGGGYTQYF.